This T cell receptor beta chain was obtained from a study of blood T cell repertoires in COVID-19. The table came from immunoSEQ multiplex PCR; TCRdb's copy has only in-frame clones and leaves some out. The profile shows approximately 200,000 clones, over 75% of them singletons. V shed 2 bases and J 4 bases; nucleotides not matched to a gene: 4. The length of the CDR3 is 16 residues. Germline V CDR1 and CDR2: SGHRS, YFSETQ. The sequence was collected from a woman in her late teens or twenties in a cohort exposed to, infected with or recovered from COVID-19 (not recorded which). The chain combines TRBV5-1 with TRBJ2-1; TRBD1 aligns across 12 bases. Sequencing input: PBMCs or T cells enriched from blood (not recorded which). The CDR3 sequence: CASSFLGQGAYNEQFF. The DNA for the CDR3 is TGCGCCAGCAGCTTCCTGGGACAGGGGGCTTACAATGAGCAGTTCTTC.